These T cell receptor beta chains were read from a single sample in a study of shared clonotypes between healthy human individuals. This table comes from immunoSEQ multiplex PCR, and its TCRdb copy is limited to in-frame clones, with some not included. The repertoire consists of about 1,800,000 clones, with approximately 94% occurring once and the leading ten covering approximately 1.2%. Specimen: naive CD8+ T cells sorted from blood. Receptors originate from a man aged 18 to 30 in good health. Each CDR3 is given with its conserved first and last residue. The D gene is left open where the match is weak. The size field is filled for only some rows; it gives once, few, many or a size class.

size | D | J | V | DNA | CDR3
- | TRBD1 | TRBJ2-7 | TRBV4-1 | TGCGCCAGTGGCGTCATAGGGGGCGAGTACGAGCAGTACTTC | CASGVIGGEYEQYF
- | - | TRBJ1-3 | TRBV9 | TGTGCCAGCAGCGTAGGGCCCGCCTCTGGAAACACCATATATTTT | CASSVGPASGNTIYF
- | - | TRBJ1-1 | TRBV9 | TGTGCCAGCAGCGTAGCTGGGGGGGGCACTGAAGCTTTCTTT | CASSVAGGGTEAFF
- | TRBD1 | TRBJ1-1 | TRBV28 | TGTGCCAGCAGTGAACAGGGGGCGTACACTGAAGCTTTCTTT | CASSEQGAYTEAFF
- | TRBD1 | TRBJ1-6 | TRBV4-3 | TGCGCCAGCAGCCAAGATCGGCAGGGGGCTTCGAATTCACCCCTCCACTTT | CASSQDRQGASNSPLHF
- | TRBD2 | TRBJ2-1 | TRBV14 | TGTGCCAGCAGCCAAGAGCGGGGGGGCCGCTTGTCTCTTGAGCAGTTCTTC | CASSQERGGRLSLEQFF
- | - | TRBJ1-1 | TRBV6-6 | TGTGCCAGCAGTCGACTCAGGGCGACTGAAGCTTTCTTT | CASSRLRATEAFF
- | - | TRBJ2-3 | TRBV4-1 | TGCGCCAGCAGCCTCAGGGCTGGGTTTGATACGCAGTATTTT | CASSLRAGFDTQYF
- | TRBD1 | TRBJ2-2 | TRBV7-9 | TGTGCCAGCAGCCTAACAGGACAGGGCGTCACCGGGGAGCTGTTTTTT | CASSLTGQGVTGELFF
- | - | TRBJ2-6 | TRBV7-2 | TGTGCCAGCACCCGTCTACGCTCTGGGGCCAACGTCCTGACTTTC | CASTRLRSGANVLTF
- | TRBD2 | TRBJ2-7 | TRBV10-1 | TGCGCCAGCAGGAAGCGGGAGGCAAACGAGCAGTACTTC | CASRKREANEQYF
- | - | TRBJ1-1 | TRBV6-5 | TGTGCCAGCAGTTCGACAGCAAACACTGAAGCTTTCTTT | CASSSTANTEAFF
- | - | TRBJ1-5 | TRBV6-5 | TGTGCCAGCAGACCAGCTGGCGGTAGCAATCAGCCCCAGCATTTT | CASRPAGGSNQPQHF
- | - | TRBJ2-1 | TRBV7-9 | TGTGCCAGCAGCTTACCCTTAAACAATGAGCAGTTCTTC | CASSLPLNNEQFF
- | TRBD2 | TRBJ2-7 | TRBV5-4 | TGTGCCAGCAGCACGGGACTAGCGGGCTCCTACGAGCAGTACTTC | CASSTGLAGSYEQYF
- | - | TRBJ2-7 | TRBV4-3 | TGCGCCAGCAGCCAAGGCCAGCTGGAGGAGCAGTACTTC | CASSQGQLEEQYF
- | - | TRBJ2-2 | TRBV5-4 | TGTGCCAGCAGCTCGGGCCACACCGGGGAGCTGTTTTTT | CASSSGHTGELFF
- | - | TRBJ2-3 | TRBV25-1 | TGTGCCAGCAGTGAATCCCTAACAGATACGCAGTATTTT | CASSESLTDTQYF
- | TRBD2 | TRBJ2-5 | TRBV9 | TGTGCCAGCAGCTCAGGACTAGCGGAAACAGAGACCCAGTACTTC | CASSSGLAETETQYF
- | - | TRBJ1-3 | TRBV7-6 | TGTGCCAGCAGCTTAGTTCGGAGTGACACCATATATTTT | CASSLVRSDTIYF
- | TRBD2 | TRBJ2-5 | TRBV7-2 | TGTGCCAGCAGCTTAGTACTAAGCCGGGGACTAGCGCCGGAGACCCAGTACTTC | CASSLVLSRGLAPETQYF
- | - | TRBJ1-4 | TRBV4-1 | TGCGCCAGCAGCCAAGAAGGAGGGACTTACGAAAAACTGTTTTTT | CASSQEGGTYEKLFF
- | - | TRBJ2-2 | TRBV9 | TGTGCCAGCAGCCCAGGGAACACCGGGGAGCTGTTTTTT | CASSPGNTGELFF
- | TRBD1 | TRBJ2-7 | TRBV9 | TGTGCCAGCAGCGTAGGACAGGGGAGGAACGAGCAGTACTTC | CASSVGQGRNEQYF
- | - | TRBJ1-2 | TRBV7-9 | TGTGCCAGCAGCTTAGGGGACACAGGCCTCTATGGCTACACCTTC | CASSLGDTGLYGYTF
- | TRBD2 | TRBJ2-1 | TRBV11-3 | TGTGCCAGCAGCTTAGAGCGTTGCGGGACTAGCGGAAACAATGAGCAGTTCTTC | CASSLERCGTSGNNEQFF
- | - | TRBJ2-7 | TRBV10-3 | TGTGCCATCCTAGAGGCAGGGGCCACGCGAGGGGAGCAGTACTTC | CAILEAGATRGEQYF
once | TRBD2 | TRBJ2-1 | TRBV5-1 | TGCGCCAGCAGCTTGGCACTAGCGGGGGGCTACAATGAGCAGTTCTTC | CASSLALAGGYNEQFF
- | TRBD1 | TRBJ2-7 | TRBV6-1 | TGTGCCAGCAGGATGACAGGGGGAGGGGACGAGCAGTACTTC | CASRMTGGGDEQYF
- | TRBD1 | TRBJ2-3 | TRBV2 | TGTGCCAGCAGTGAGTTAGGAGTGGGGACAGGGGGTTCGTCAGACACAGATACGCAGTATTTT | CASSELGVGTGGSSDTDTQYF
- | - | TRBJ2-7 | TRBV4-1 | TGCGCCAGCAGCCAAGATTTTTCCCCCGAGCAGTACTTC | CASSQDFSPEQYF
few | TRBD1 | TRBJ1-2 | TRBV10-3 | TGTGCCATCAGTCACGGGACAGAATATGGCTACACCTTC | CAISHGTEYGYTF
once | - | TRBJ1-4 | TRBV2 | TGTGCCAGCCAGACGGACAGAAACAATGAAAAACTGTTTTTT | CASQTDRNNEKLFF
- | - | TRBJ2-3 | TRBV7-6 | TGTGCCAGCAGCTTAGGAGGGCCCGCTGAGTATTTT | CASSLGGPAEYF
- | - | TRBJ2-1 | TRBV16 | TGTGCCAGCAGCCAATTAGCTAGCTCCTACAATGAGCAGTTCTTC | CASSQLASSYNEQFF
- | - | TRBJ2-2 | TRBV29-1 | TGCAGCGTTGTTAGACAGAACACCGGGGAGCTGTTTTTT | CSVVRQNTGELFF
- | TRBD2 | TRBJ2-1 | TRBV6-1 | TGTGCCAGCAGTGAAACTAGCGGGCCCTACAATGAGCAGTTCTTC | CASSETSGPYNEQFF
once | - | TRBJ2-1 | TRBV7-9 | TGTGCCAGCAGCGTAAGCGCAGGCAATGAGCAGTTCTTC | CASSVSAGNEQFF
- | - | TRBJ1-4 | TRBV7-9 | TGTGCCAGCAGCTCCGGTGGGGGCATCGACCCCAATGAAAAACTGTTTTTT | CASSSGGGIDPNEKLFF
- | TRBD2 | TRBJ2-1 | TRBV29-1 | TGCAGCGTTCTCTCTAGCGGGAGCGTCTACAATGAGCAGTTCTTC | CSVLSSGSVYNEQFF
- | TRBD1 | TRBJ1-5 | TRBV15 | TGTGCCACCAGAGCCGACAGGGGGCTCGGTCAGCCCCAGCATTTT | CATRADRGLGQPQHF
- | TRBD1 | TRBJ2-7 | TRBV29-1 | TGCAGCGCTGGGACAGGAGGCTACGAGCAGTACTTC | CSAGTGGYEQYF
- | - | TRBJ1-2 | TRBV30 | TGTGCCTGGAGTGTACAACGCAGGAATGGCTACACCTTC | CAWSVQRRNGYTF
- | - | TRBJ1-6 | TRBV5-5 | TGTGCCAGCAGCTTGGGACCGTCCTCACCCCTCCACTTT | CASSLGPSSPLHF
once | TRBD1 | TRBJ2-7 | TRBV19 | TGTGCCAGTAGTTCGACCGGGACAGGGGCCTACGAGCAGTACTTC | CASSSTGTGAYEQYF
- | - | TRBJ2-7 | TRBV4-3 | TGCGCCAGCAGCCAAGAATGGACTTTTAACTACGAGCAGTACTTC | CASSQEWTFNYEQYF
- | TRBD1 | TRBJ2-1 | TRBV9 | TGTGCCAGCAGCGTAGACAGACAGGGTTCCTACAATGAGCAGTTCTTC | CASSVDRQGSYNEQFF
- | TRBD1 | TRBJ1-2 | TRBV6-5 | TGTGCCAGCAGTTACGCGATGAGTACAGGGGACGGCTACACCTTC | CASSYAMSTGDGYTF
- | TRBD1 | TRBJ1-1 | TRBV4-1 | TGCGCCAGCAGCCATAGGGGAGTCGACAGGGAGAGGGCTGAAGCTTTCTTT | CASSHRGVDRERAEAFF
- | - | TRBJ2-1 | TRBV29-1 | TGCAGCGTTGAGGGGCAGGGCGGTGAGCAGTTCTTC | CSVEGQGGEQFF
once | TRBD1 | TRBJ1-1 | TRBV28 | TGTGCCAGCAGTTCGAGGGGGCGGCTGAACACTGAAGCTTTCTTT | CASSSRGRLNTEAFF
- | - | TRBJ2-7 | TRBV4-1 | TGCGCCAGCAGCCATACGGACAGCTCCTACGAGCAGTACTTC | CASSHTDSSYEQYF
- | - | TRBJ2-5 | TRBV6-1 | TGTGCCAGCAGTGAAGAGAACAGCCAAGAGACCCAGTACTTC | CASSEENSQETQYF
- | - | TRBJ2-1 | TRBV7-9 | TGTGCCAGCAGCTTCCCCCGGGGCGACAGGGAGGATGAGCAGTTCTTC | CASSFPRGDREDEQFF
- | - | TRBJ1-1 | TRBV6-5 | TGTGCCAGCAGTTACGCCTCCTCAGGGAGCACTGAAGCTTTCTTT | CASSYASSGSTEAFF
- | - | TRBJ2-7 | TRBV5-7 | TGTGCCAGCAGCTTGTCCCTAGGATCCGCGTACGAGCAGTACTTC | CASSLSLGSAYEQYF
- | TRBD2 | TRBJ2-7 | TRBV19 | TGTGCCAGTAGTATTGGGAGCGGGAGCTACGAGCAGTACTTC | CASSIGSGSYEQYF
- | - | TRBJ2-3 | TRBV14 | TGTGCCAGCAGCCAAGGGTCGGGGGTAACAGATACGCAGTATTTT | CASSQGSGVTDTQYF
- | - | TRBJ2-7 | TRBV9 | TGTGCCAGCAGCGTAGGACTGGTCTCCTACGAGCAGTACTTC | CASSVGLVSYEQYF